The T cell receptor (beta chain) under discussion was sequenced for a study of cytomegalovirus exposure and HLA in healthy donors. Whole-study findings and limits: A later analysis reportedly identified an Asian-associated ancestry cluster as carrying fewer N-insertions than the approximately 710-donor mean.

The PCR contained 60 Vbeta and 13 Jbeta primers. In the original analysis: Later, an analysis found 65 million to 85 million unique TCR beta chains, and some 10 million of these were shared. Here immunoSEQ multiplex PCR was the method, and the copy in TCRdb shows in-frame clones only, minus some. D and trimming were read from the DNA, whereas the V and J calls and clone size are those reported in that table. The table shows roughly 120,000 clones, with around 80% occurring only once. With respect to this clone: Its target is unknown.

V lost 2 bases and J lost 5; bases outside the gene matches: 1. CDR1 is GTSNPN, CDR2 SVGIG, per germline (reference sequence). The CDR3 loop spans 13 amino acids. Sample: PBMCs. The source of this sequence is a man younger than 35 in good health and CMV-seronegative. V usage is TRBV30 and J usage is TRBJ1-5, with 9 bases matching TRBD1. CDR3 amino acids: CAWSRDRDQPQHF. DNA of the CDR3: TGTGCCTGGAGTAGGGACAGGGATCAGCCCCAGCATTTT.